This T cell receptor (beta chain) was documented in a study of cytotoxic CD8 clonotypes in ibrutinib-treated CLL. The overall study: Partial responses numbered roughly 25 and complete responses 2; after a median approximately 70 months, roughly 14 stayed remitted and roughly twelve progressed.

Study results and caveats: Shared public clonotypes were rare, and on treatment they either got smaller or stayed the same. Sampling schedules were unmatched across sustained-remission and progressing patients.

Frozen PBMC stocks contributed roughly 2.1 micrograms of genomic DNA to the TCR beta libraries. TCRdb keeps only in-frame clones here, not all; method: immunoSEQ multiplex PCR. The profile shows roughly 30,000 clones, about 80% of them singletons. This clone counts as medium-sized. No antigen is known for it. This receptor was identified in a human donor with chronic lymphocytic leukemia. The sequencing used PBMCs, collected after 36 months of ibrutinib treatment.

The CDR3 loop is CAIGQMNTEAFF. The DNA for the CDR3 is TGTGCCATCGGACAGATGAACACTGAAGCTTTCTTT. J is TRBJ1-1 and V is TRBV10-3; tentatively, D is TRBD1 (6 bases). Trimming took 8 bases from V and 0 from J, leaving 7 bases between them. Germline lookup yields CDR1 ENHRY and CDR2 SYGVKD. The CDR3 spans 12 residues.